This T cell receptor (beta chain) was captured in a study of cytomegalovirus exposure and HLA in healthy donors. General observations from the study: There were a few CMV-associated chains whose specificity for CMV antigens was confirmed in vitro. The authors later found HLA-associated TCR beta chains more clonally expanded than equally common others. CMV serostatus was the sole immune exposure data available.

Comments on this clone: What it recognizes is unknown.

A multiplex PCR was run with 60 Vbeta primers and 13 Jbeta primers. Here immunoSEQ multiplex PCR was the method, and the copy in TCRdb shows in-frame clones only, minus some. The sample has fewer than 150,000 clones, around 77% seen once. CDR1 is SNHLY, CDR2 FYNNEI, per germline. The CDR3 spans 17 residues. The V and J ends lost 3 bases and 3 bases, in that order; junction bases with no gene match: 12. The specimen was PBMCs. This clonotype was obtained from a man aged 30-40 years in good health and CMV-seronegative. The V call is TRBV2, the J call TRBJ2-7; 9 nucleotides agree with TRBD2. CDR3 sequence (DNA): TGTGCCAGCAGTGATGGGGGTCTTAGCGGGAGTTTCTACGAGCAGTACTTC. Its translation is CASSDGGLSGSFYEQYF. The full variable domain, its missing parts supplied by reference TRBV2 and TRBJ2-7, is EPEVTQTPSHQVTQMGQEVILRCVPISNHLYFYWYRQILGQKVEFLVSFYNNEISEKSEIFDDQFSVERPDGSNFTLKIRSTKLEDSAMYFCASSDGGLSGSFYEQYFGPGTRLTVT.